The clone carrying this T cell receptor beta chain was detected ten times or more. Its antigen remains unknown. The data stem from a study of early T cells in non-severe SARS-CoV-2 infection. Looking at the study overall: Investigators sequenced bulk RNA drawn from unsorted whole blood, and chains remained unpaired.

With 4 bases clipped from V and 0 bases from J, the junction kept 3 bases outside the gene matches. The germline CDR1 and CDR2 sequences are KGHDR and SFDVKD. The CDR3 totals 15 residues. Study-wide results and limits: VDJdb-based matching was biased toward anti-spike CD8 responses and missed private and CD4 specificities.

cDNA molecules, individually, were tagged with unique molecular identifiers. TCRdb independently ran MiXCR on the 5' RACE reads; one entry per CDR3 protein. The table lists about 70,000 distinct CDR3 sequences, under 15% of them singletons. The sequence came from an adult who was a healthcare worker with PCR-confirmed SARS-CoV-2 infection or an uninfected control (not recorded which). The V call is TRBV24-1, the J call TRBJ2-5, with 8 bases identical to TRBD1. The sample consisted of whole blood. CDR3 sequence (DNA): TGTGCCACCAGTGACAGGACAGGGCACCAAGAGACCCAGTACTTC. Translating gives CATSDRTGHQETQYF.